This T cell receptor beta chain appears in the sequencing data of a study of a mutant IDH1 vaccine in newly diagnosed glioma. About the research overall: Beforehand, treatment had been radiotherapy, temozolomide, or both; the majority received both.

Repertoires were generated with immunoSEQ multiplex PCR, while TCRdb's copy carries only in-frame clones and drops some. The table includes over 60,000 clones, about nine tenths detected once. The CDR3 loop spans 18 amino acids. Germline loops: CDR1 MDHEN, CDR2 SYDVKM. V lost 3 bases and J 0 bases, leaving 18 bases between the germline ends. Time point specified: week 11, during vaccination. What each vaccine dose contained was 300 ug of mutant IDH1 20-mer peptide, accompanied by topical imiquimod. About this clone: Its antigen is currently unknown.

The source is a man aged 35 to 55 with glioma. Sequences were derived from PBMCs, sampled from a glioma patient whose treatment included an IDH1 peptide vaccine. The chain uses TRBV28 and TRBJ1-5, with D possibly being TRBD1 (5 bases). The CDR3 loop reads CASSLGVTGLYSNQPQHF. CDR3 in DNA: TGTGCCAGCAGTTTGGGGGTAACAGGCCTCTATAGCAATCAGCCCCAGCATTTT.